The 20 T cell receptor beta chains below come from one sample, sequenced in a study of blood T cells in healthy people across ages. Through a sample-barcoded 5' primer and a J-beta primer mix, a second PCR was run for 7 to 11 cycles. TCRdb re-called the 5' RACE reads through MiXCR, storing one row per CDR3 protein. This sample has roughly 800,000 distinct CDR3 sequences, with around a quarter found just once. These data were also reused for a study on T cells of mothers and their children.

The sample taken for sequencing was blood. The receptors were gathered from a boy aged 5-17 years in good health.

This clonotype was seen a few times. The chain links TRBV27 to TRBJ2-5, with a possible D match to TRBD1 (5 bases). Per the germline V gene, CDR1 is MNHEY and CDR2 is SMNVEV (reference sequence). Deletions cut 5 bases from V and 13 bases from J, with 14 bases between. The CDR3 has 11 residues. CDR3 sequence (DNA): TGTGCCAGCAGTCAGGGATCTCGACCGTACTTC. Encoded protein: CASSQGSRPYF.

This clonotype was observed a single time. The CDR3 region is CASGKGGLNTGELFF. The DNA for the CDR3 is TGTGCCAGCGGAAAGGGGGGCCTGAACACCGGGGAGCTGTTTTTT. The chain carries TRBV2 and TRBJ2-2; the D call may be TRBD1 or TRBD2 (6 bases each). V was pared by 8 bases and J by 1 base, with 14 bases between. The CDR3 covers 15 residues. Germline V gives CDR1 SNHLY, CDR2 FYNNEI.

The chain joins TRBV4-3 to TRBJ2-3; tentatively, D is TRBD2 (5 bases). V was clipped by 0 bases and J by 4 bases, with 11 bases between them. This CDR3 is 15 amino acids long. The germline V gene has CDR1 LGHNA and CDR2 YSLEER. CDR3 sequence: CASSQDIVRADTQYF. DNA of the CDR3: TGCGCCAGCAGCCAAGATATTGTGAGGGCAGATACGCAGTATTTT.

This clonotype was detected once. V is TRBV27 and J is TRBJ2-1; D is possibly TRBD2 (5 bases). V was shortened by 4 bases and J by 4 bases, with 8 bases between the two germline ends. The CDR3 runs 13 residues. The germline gives CDR1 MNHEY, CDR2 SMNVEV (reference sequence). DNA of the CDR3: TGTGCCAGCAGTTCAGCGGATTACAATGAGCAGTTCTTC. It is translated as CASSSADYNEQFF.

CDR3 region: CASSLDLAFLLPGRETQYF. In nucleotides, the CDR3 is TGTGCCAGCAGCTTAGATCTAGCGTTTCTCCTCCCGGGGCGGGAGACCCAGTACTTC. The V call is TRBV11-2, the J call TRBJ2-5; TRBD2 might be the D (6 bases). V dropped 0 bases and J dropped 5 bases, with 25 bases sitting between them. The germline CDR1 and CDR2 sequences are SGHAT and FQNNGV. This CDR3 region has 19 residues. Drawing the rest from reference TRBV11-2 and TRBJ2-5, the complete variable domain is EAGVAQSPRYKIIEKRQSVAFWCNPISGHATLYWYQQILGQGPKLLIQFQNNGVVDDSQLPKDRFSAERLKGVDSTLKIQPAKLEDSAVYLCASSLDLAFLLPGRETQYFGPGTRLLVL.

The rearrangement uses TRBV5-1 and TRBJ2-5; 8 nucleotides match TRBD1. The end of the DNA fits TRBJ2-1 better, so the J call may be wrong. The CDR3 runs to 14 residues. Germline V CDR1 and CDR2: SGHRS, YFSETQ. CDR3: CASSFTTGDGEQFF. The CDR3 DNA follows: TGCGCCAGCAGCTTTACGACAGGGGACGGTGAGCAGTTCTTC.

The chain combines TRBV20-1 with TRBJ2-7, with D possibly being TRBD2 (5 bases). CDR1 DFQATT and CDR2 SNEGSKA come from the germline V gene (reference sequence). V lost 0 bases and J lost 3, with 12 bases in between. This CDR3 comprises 14 residues. The CDR3 DNA reads TGCAGTGCTAGAGATACCCGGGGATACTACGAGCAGTACTTC. It specifies CSARDTRGYYEQYF.

The chain has TRBV25-1 and TRBJ2-5, with D hard to call. The V end was cut by 5 bases, the J end by 1 base, with 8 bases between. CDR3 length equals 13 residues. CDR1 and CDR2 (germline): MGHDK, SYGVNS. The CDR3 protein is CASSNVLQETQYF. The DNA of the CDR3 is TGTGCCAGCAGTAACGTCCTCCAAGAGACCCAGTACTTC.

In this sample, this clonotype turned up a few times. This chain links TRBV6-6 with TRBJ1-2; tentatively, D is TRBD1 (5 bases). From germline, CDR1 is MNHNY and CDR2 SVGAGI (reference sequence). The CDR3 consists of 14 residues. The ends were cut back, 2 bases at V and 2 bases at J, with 9 bases in the middle. The CDR3 spells CASSYGTLNYGYTF. The DNA of the CDR3 is TGTGCCAGCAGTTACGGGACTTTGAACTATGGCTACACCTTC.

The J gene is TRBJ2-2, the V gene TRBV12-3 or TRBV12-4, with TRBD2 matching 9 bases. The junction had 6 bases not matched to a gene; V was cut back by 0 bases and J by 7 bases. The CDR3 is 16 amino acids. The CDR3 here is CASSLAFAGGGGELFF. As DNA, the CDR3 is TGTGCCAGCAGTTTAGCGTTCGCGGGAGGGGGCGGGGAGCTGTTTTTT.

The rearrangement uses TRBV6-1 and TRBJ2-7; TRBD1 matches at 11 bases. CDR3 length equals 18 residues. Looked up from germline, CDR1 is MNHNS and CDR2 is SASEGT. Trimming at V came to 4 bases and at J to 2 bases, leaving 13 bases not matched to a gene. As DNA, the CDR3 is TGTGCCAGCAGTGTTAACCTTTTGGGACAGGGGGACCCCTACGAGCAGTACTTC. This encodes CASSVNLLGQGDPYEQYF.

This chain links TRBV10-3 with TRBJ1-2; D remains ambiguous. Germline V gene sequence: CDR1 ENHRY, CDR2 SYGVKD. V was pared by 7 bases and J by 8 bases, with 14 bases between. This CDR3 spans 12 amino acids. For the CDR3, the DNA is TGTGCCATCACCGAGCGGGTGGGCGGCTACACCTTC. It translates to CAITERVGGYTF.

A few counts support this clonotype. The chain couples TRBV25-1 to TRBJ2-5; TRBD1 matches at 9 bases. Germline CDR1 is MGHDK and CDR2 is SYGVNS. Trimming at V came to 6 bases and at J to 5 bases, leaving 7 bases not matched to a gene. The CDR3 has 14 amino acids. This CDR3 reads CASRGDRVWETQYF. The CDR3 coding sequence is TGTGCCAGCAGGGGGGACAGGGTTTGGGAGACCCAGTACTTC.

This chain uses TRBV27 with TRBJ2-5; 9 positions match TRBD2. The J call may be mistaken, given a closer DNA end match to TRBJ2-1. CDR1 and CDR2 (germline): MNHEY, SMNVEV (reference sequence). The CDR3 sequence is 16 residues long. CDR3 loop: CASSESIGGRANEQFF. CDR3 DNA sequence: TGTGCCAGCAGTGAGTCCATCGGCGGGAGGGCTAATGAGCAGTTCTTC.

Only a few counts were recorded for this clonotype. This chain links TRBV28 with TRBJ1-5, with D possibly being TRBD1 (5 bases). Trimming took off 5 bases at V and 2 bases at J, with 19 bases between the two ends. CDR3 length equals 17 residues. Germline loops: CDR1 MDHEN, CDR2 SYDVKM. CDR3 DNA: TGTGCCAGCAGTCCGGGATTCAGGGATAGGGGCAATCAGCCCCAGCATTTT. Translating gives CASSPGFRDRGNQPQHF.

This clonotype was seen more than once but under ten times. This sequence joins TRBV6-6 and TRBJ2-3; D is ambiguous. Germline assignment: CDR1 MNHNY and CDR2 SVGAGI (reference sequence). The CDR3 is 15 residues long. V was pared by 8 bases and J by 0 bases, with 15 bases between. CDR3 protein: CASRVNLPSTDTQYF. The CDR3 nucleotides read TGTGCCAGCCGAGTCAACCTTCCTAGCACAGATACGCAGTATTTT.

This clonotype has more than one count but fewer than ten. The J gene is TRBJ2-5, the V gene TRBV7-2; 7 nucleotides line up with TRBD1. The CDR3 covers 16 residues. CDR1 and CDR2 from the germline V gene are SGHTA and FQGNSA. The J segment lost 1 base and the V segment lost 5 bases, leaving 10 bases of the junction unmatched. The CDR3 DNA is TGTGCCAGCAGCCGGGACAGAAGCGCCAGCCAAGAGACCCAGTACTTC. This gives the protein CASSRDRSASQETQYF. The entire variable domain, with the rest obtained from reference TRBV7-2 and TRBJ2-5, is as follows: GAGVSQSPSNKVTEKGKDVELRCDPISGHTALYWYRQSLGQGLEFLIYFQGNSAPDKSGLPSDRFSAERTGGSVSTLTIQRTQQEDSAVYLCASSRDRSASQETQYFGPGTRLLVL.

J is TRBJ2-5 and V is TRBV29-1; 7 nucleotides match TRBD2. Trimming cost V 0 bases and J 5 bases; bases outside gene matches: 3. CDR1 and CDR2 from the germline V gene are SQVTM and ANQGSEA. This CDR3 region has 13 residues. CDR3 residues: CSVEEAGVETQYF. The CDR3 DNA is TGCAGCGTTGAAGAGGCGGGGGTCGAGACCCAGTACTTC.

This clonotype was seen only a few times. The CDR3 reads CASSRRLAGDPNEQFF. The CDR3 nucleotides read TGTGCCAGCAGCCGACGTCTAGCGGGAGACCCCAATGAGCAGTTCTTC. V is TRBV4-2 and J is TRBJ2-5, with TRBD2 matching 10 bases. TRBJ2-1 matches the DNA end more closely, so the J call is doubtful. The CDR3 covers 16 residues. Germline loops: CDR1 LGHNA, CDR2 YNFKEQ.

J is TRBJ2-5 and V is TRBV24-1; D possibly corresponds to TRBD2 (6 bases). From germline, CDR1 is KGHDR and CDR2 SFDVKD. This CDR3 has 14 residues. Trimming removed 10 bases at V and 1 base at J, with 15 bases between. The CDR3 DNA sequence: TGTGCCACGTCATCGGAGGGGCGCCAAGAGACCCAGTACTTC. Translation gives CATSSEGRQETQYF.